Presented here are 2 T cell receptor beta chains from one specimen sequenced in a study of T cells in Graves' hyperthyroidism and ophthalmopathy (dated by TCRdb to the late 2010s). The library was produced with multiplex PCR. TCRdb records Illumina HiSeq 2000 as the sequencer. Amplification of TCR beta CDR3 regions was carried out from RNA transcripts. The first round of RT-PCR for the TCR CDR3 was performed with the HTBI primer set and the Qiagen OneStep RT-PCR kit. TCRdb's own reprocessing of the public reads used fastp at Q25 and MiXCR and kept productive beta chains. Rows with one shared CDR3 protein collapse into an entry with the most common genes and DNA. A total of 300,000 to 450,000 distinct CDR3 sequences appear in this sample, approximately 15% of them only once. Around a quarter of the sample is taken by the ten largest. The sample comprised blood. The receptors here all came from a woman aged 18-29 years with Graves' hyperthyroidism that later progressed to Graves' ophthalmopathy.

This clonotype was seen ten or more times. This CDR3 is CSGDGAPGFRAEAFF. For the CDR3, the DNA is TGCAGTGGGGACGGGGCACCTGGGTTTCGGGCTGAAGCTTTCTTT. V and J are TRBV20-1 and TRBJ1-1; D possibly corresponds to TRBD1 (5 bases). The CDR3 length is 15 residues. Per the germline V gene, CDR1 is DFQATT and CDR2 is SNEGSKA (reference sequence). Trimming left V 7 bases short and J 6 bases short, with 24 bases between.

This clonotype was seen repeatedly, ten times or more. The chain couples TRBV7-6 to TRBJ2-1; D might be TRBD2 (5 bases). CDR1 is SGHVS and CDR2 is FNYEAQ in the germline V gene. Trimming stripped 4 bases from V and 6 bases from J, with 22 bases between. The CDR3 is 17 residues long. CDR3 amino acids: CASSSALRANLPNEQFF. In nucleotides, the CDR3 is TGTGCCAGCAGCTCCGCTTTGAGGGCAAACTTACCCAATGAGCAGTTCTTC.